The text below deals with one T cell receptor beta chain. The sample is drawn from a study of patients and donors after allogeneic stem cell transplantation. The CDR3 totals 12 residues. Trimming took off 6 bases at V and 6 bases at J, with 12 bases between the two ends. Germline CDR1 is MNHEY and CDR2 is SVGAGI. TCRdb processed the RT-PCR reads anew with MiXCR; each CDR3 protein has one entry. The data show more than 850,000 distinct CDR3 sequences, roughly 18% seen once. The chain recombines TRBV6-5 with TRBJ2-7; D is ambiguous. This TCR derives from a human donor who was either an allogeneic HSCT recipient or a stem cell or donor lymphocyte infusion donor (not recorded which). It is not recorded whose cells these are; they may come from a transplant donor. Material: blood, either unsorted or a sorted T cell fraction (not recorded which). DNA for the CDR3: TGTGCCAGCAGCCCCCCCGCCCCCGAGCAGTACTTC. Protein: CASSPPAPEQYF.